This TCR beta chain is from a study of T-cell reconstitution after alpha-beta-depleted transplantation in children. In its sample, this clonotype was seen a few times. Unique molecular identifiers were used to barcode this TCRbeta library. TCRdb processed the PCR reads anew with MiXCR; each CDR3 protein has one entry. Among hundreds of thousands of distinct CDR3 sequences listed, around 17% were seen once. Trimming removed 7 bases at V and 0 bases at J, with 11 bases between. Germline loops: CDR1 KGHDR, CDR2 SFDVKD. This CDR3 comprises 14 residues. This sequence originates from a human donor who donated a stem cell graft to a child with acute myeloid leukemia. V usage is TRBV24-1 and J usage is TRBJ1-1, with D possibly TRBD1 on 5 matching bases. Sequencing was performed on PBMCs from the stem cell graft donor, taken from the stem cell graft. The CDR3 is CATRDTRMNTEAFF. In DNA, the CDR3 is TGTGCCACCAGGGACACAAGGATGAACACTGAAGCTTTCTTT.